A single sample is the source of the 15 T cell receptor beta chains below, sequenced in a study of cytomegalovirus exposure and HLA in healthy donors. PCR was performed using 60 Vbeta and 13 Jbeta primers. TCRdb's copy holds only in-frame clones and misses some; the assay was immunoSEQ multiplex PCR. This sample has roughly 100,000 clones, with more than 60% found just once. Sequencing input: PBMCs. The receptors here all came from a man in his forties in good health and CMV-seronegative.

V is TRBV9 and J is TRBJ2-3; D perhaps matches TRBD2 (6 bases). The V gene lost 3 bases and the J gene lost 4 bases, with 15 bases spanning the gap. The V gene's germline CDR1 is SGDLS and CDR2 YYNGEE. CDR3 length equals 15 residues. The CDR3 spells CASSAGAGKADTQYF. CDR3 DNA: TGTGCCAGCAGCGCCGGCGCGGGGAAGGCAGATACGCAGTATTTT.

The CDR3 region is CASSLAESLQETQYF. CDR3 in DNA: TGTGCCAGCAGCTTAGCTGAGAGCCTACAGGAGACCCAGTACTTC. This rearrangement joins TRBV13 to TRBJ2-5; D ambiguous. The germline gives CDR1 PRHDT, CDR2 FYEKMQ (reference sequence). The CDR3 sequence is 15 residues long. With 1 base removed from V and 5 bases from J, the gap between germline ends came to 14 bases.

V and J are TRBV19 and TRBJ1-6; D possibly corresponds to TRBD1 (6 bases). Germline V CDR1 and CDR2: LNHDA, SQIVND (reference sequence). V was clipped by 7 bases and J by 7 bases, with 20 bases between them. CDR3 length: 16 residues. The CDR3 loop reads CASNTDLGTRNSPLHF. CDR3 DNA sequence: TGTGCCAGTAACACCGACCTGGGGACACGGAATTCACCCCTCCACTTT.

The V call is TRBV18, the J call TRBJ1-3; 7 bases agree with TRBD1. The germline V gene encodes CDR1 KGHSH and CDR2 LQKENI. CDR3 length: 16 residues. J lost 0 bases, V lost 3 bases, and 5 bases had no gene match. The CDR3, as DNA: TGTGCCAGCTCACCGCCGGGACAGCACTCTGGAAACACCATATATTTT. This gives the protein CASSPPGQHSGNTIYF.

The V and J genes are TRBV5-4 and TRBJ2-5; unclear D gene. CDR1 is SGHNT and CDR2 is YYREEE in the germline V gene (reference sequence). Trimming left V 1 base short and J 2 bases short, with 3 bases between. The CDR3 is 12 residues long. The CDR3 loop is CASSLPQETQYF. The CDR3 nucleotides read TGTGCCAGCAGCTTGCCGCAAGAGACCCAGTACTTC.

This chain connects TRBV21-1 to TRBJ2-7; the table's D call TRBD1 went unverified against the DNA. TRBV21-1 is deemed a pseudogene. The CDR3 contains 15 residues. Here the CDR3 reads CASSKAGGGRYEQYF. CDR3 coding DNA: TGTGCCAGCAGCAAGGCAGGGGGTGGAAGATACGAGCAGTACTTC.

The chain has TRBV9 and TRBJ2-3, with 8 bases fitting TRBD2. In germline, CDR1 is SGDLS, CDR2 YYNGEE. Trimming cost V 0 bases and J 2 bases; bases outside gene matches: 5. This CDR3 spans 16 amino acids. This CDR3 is CASSVEAGGITDTQYF. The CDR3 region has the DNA TGTGCCAGCAGCGTAGAGGCGGGGGGAATCACAGATACGCAGTATTTT.

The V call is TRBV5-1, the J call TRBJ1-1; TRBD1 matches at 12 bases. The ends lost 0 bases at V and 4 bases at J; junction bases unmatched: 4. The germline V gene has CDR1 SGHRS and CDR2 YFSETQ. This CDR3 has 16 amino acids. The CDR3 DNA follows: TGCGCCAGCAGCTTGGCCGTGGGACAGGGGGCCACTGAAGCTTTCTTT. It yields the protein CASSLAVGQGATEAFF.

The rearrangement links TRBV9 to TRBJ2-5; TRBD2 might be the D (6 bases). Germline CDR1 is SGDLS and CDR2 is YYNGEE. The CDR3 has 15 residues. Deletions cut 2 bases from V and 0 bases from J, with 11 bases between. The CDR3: CASSVGGLDQETQYF. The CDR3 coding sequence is TGTGCCAGCAGCGTGGGGGGACTCGACCAAGAGACCCAGTACTTC. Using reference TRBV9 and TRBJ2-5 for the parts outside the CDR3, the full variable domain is DSGVTQTPKHLITATGQRVTLRCSPRSGDLSVYWYQQSLDQGLQFLIQYYNGEERAKGNILERFSAQQFPDLHSELNLSSLELGDSALYFCASSVGGLDQETQYFGPGTRLLVL.

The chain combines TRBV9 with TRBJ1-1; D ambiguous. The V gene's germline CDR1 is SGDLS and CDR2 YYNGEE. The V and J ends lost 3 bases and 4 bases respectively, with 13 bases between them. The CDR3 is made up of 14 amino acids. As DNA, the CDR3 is TGTGCCAGCAGCGCGCCATCAGGAGGCACTGAAGCTTTCTTT. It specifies CASSAPSGGTEAFF. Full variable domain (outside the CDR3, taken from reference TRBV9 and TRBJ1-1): DSGVTQTPKHLITATGQRVTLRCSPRSGDLSVYWYQQSLDQGLQFLIQYYNGEERAKGNILERFSAQQFPDLHSELNLSSLELGDSALYFCASSAPSGGTEAFFGQGTRLTVV.

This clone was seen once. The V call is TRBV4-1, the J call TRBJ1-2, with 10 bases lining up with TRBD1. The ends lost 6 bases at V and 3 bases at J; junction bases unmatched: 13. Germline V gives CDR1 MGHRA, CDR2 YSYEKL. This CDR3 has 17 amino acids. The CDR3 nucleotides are TGCGCCAGCAGATACAGGACCACCGGGACAGGGGACTATGGCTACACCTTC. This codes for CASRYRTTGTGDYGYTF.

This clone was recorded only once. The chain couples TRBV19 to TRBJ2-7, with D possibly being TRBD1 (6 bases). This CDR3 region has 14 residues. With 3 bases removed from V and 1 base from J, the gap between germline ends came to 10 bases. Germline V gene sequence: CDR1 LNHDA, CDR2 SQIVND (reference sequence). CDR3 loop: CASSIAGVSYEQYF. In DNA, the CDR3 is TGTGCCAGTAGTATCGCAGGGGTTTCCTACGAGCAGTACTTC.

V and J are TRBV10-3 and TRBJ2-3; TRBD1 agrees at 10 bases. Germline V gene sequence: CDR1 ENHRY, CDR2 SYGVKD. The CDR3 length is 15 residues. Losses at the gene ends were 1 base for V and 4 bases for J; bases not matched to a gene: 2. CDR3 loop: CAISEFGTGADTQYF. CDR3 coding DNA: TGTGCCATCAGTGAGTTCGGGACAGGGGCAGATACGCAGTATTTT.

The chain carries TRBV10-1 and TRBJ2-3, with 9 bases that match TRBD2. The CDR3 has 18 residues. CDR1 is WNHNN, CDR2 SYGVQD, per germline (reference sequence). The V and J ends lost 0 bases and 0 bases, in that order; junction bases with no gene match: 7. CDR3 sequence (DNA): TGCGCCAGCAGTGAGTCGGGGCTAGCGGGGTATAGCACAGATACGCAGTATTTT. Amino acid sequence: CASSESGLAGYSTDTQYF.

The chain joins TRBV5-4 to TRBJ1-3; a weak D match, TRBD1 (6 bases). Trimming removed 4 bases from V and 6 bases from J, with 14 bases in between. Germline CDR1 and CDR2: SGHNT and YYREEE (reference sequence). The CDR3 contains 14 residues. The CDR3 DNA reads TGTGCCAGCAGCGTTGACAGGCTCCAAAACACCATATATTTT. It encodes CASSVDRLQNTIYF.